This T cell receptor beta chain comes out of a study of blood T cell repertoires in COVID-19. Trimming shortened V by 4 bases and J by 0 bases, and 8 bases separated the two germline ends. Germline values: CDR1 SGHKS, CDR2 YYEKEE (reference sequence). The CDR3 totals 14 residues. Here immunoSEQ multiplex PCR was the method, and the copy in TCRdb shows in-frame clones only, minus some. The sample carries 400,000 to 450,000 clones, less than 95% recorded once. The chain has TRBV5-5 and TRBJ2-1; no reliable D call. The sample comprised PBMCs or T cells enriched from blood (not recorded which). The source of this sequence is a man between 18 and 29 years old who had recovered from COVID-19. Here the CDR3 reads CASSPGSSYNEQFF. The CDR3 DNA sequence: TGTGCCAGCAGCCCCGGTAGCTCCTACAATGAGCAGTTCTTC.